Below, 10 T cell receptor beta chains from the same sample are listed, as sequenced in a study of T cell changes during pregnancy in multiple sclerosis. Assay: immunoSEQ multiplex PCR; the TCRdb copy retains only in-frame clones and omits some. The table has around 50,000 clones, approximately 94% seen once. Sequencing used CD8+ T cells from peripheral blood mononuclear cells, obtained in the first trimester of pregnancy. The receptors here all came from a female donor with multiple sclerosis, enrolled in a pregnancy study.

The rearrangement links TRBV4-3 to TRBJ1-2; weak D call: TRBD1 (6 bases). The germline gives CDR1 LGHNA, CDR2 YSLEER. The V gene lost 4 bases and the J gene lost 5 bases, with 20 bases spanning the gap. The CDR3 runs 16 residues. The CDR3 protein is CASSPAQGLDGYGYTF. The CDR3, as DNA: TGCGCCAGCAGCCCAGCACAGGGCCTTGACGGGTATGGCTACACCTTC.

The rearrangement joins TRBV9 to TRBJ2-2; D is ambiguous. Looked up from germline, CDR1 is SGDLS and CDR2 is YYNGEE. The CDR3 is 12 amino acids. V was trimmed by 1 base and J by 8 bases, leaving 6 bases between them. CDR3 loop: CASSVRAGELFF. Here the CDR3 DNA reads TGTGCCAGCAGCGTACGTGCGGGGGAGCTGTTTTTT. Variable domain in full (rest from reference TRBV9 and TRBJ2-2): DSGVTQTPKHLITATGQRVTLRCSPRSGDLSVYWYQQSLDQGLQFLIQYYNGEERAKGNILERFSAQQFPDLHSELNLSSLELGDSALYFCASSVRAGELFFGEGSRLTVL.

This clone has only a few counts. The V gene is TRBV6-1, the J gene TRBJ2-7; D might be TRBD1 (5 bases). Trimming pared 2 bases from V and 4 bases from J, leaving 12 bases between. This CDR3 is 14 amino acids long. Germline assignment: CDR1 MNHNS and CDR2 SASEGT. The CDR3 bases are TGTGCCAGCAGTGAATCGGCCAGGGTGTACGAGCAGTACTTC. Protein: CASSESARVYEQYF.

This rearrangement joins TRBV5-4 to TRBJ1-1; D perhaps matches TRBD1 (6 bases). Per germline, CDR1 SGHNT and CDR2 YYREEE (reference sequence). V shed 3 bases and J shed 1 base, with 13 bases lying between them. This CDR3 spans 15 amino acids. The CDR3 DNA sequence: TGTGCCAGCAGCTCCGTGACAGGCCCGAACACTGAAGCTTTCTTT. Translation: CASSSVTGPNTEAFF.

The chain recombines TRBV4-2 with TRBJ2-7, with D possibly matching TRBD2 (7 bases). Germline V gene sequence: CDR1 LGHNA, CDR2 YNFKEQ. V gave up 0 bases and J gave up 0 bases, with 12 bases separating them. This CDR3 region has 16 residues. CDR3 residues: CASSQEGGTPSYEQYF. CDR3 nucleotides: TGTGCCAGCAGCCAAGAGGGAGGGACACCCTCCTACGAGCAGTACTTC.

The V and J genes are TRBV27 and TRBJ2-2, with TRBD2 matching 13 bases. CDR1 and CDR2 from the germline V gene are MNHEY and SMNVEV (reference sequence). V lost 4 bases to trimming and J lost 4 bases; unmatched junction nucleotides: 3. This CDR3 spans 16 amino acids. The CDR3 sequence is CASSSRLAGGTGELFF. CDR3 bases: TGTGCCAGCAGTTCGCGACTAGCGGGGGGCACCGGGGAGCTGTTTTTT.

In nucleotides, the CDR3 is TGTGCCAGCAGCTTAGGACAAAGCAATCAGCCCCAGCATTTT. Translating it yields CASSLGQSNQPQHF. The rearrangement links TRBV27 to TRBJ1-5, with TRBD1 as a possible D gene (5 bases). The V gene's germline CDR1 is MNHEY and CDR2 SMNVEV (reference sequence). Trimming took 6 bases from V and 1 from J, leaving 10 bases between them. The CDR3 sequence is 14 residues long.

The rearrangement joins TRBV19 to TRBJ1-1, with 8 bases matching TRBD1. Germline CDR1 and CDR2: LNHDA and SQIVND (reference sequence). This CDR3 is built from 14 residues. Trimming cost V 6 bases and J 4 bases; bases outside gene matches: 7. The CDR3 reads CASREGQAGTEAFF. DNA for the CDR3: TGTGCCAGTAGGGAGGGACAGGCGGGCACTGAAGCTTTCTTT.

CDR3 coding DNA: TGTGCCAGCAGCTTAGGCCGGTTGGGAGGGGCCCTCTCTGGGGCCAACGTCCTGACTTTC. Translation: CASSLGRLGGALSGANVLTF. This chain joins TRBV13 and TRBJ2-6; 7 bases match TRBD2. Trimming took 0 bases from V and 0 from J; bases not matched to a gene: 11. The CDR3 spans 20 residues. In germline, CDR1 is PRHDT, CDR2 FYEKMQ (reference sequence). Together with reference TRBV13 and TRBJ2-6, the CDR3 gives the full variable domain: AAGVIQSPRHLIKEKRETATLKCYPIPRHDTVYWYQQGPGQDPQFLISFYEKMQSDKGSIPDRFSAQQFSDYHSELNMSSLELGDSALYFCASSLGRLGGALSGANVLTFGAGSRLTVL.

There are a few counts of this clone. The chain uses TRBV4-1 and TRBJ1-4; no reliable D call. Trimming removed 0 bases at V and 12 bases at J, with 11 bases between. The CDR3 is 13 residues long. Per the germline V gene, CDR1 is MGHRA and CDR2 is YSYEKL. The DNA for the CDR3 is TGCGCCAGCAGCCAAGATCTGACATGGGAACTGTTTTTT. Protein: CASSQDLTWELFF.